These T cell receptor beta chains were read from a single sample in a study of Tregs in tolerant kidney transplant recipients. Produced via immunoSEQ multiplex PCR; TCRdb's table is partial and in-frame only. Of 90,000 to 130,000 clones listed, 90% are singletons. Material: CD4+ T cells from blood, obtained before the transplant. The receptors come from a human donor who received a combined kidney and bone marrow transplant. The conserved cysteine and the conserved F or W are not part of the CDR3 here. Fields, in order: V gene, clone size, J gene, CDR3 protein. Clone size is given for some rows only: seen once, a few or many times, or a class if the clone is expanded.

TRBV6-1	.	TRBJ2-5	ASTGVSGETQY
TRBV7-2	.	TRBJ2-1	ASSPTSDEQF
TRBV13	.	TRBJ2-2	ASSLRDRASGELF
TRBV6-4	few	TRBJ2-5	ASSDSRETQWAQY
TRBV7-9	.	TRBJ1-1	ASSNMDRGARTEAF
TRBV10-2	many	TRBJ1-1	ASSGGGGTEAF
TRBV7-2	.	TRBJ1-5	ASRSSSRGGNQPQH
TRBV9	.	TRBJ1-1	ASSVDSGQRTEAF
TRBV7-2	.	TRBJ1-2	ASLLYGGSYGYT
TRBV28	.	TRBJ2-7	ASSLRAYEQY
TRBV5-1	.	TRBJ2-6	ASSLASSGANVLT
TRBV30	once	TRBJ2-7	AWKRDRGHEQY
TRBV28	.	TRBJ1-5	ASRGRAMDQPQH
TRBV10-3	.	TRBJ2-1	AISELADNNEQF
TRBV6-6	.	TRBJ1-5	ASSNRGRNQPQH
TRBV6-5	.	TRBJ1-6	ASSRDRALLH